This TCR beta chain stems from a study of blood T cell repertoires in COVID-19. Overall study context: The study drew acute and convalescent COVID-19 samples from the United States, Italy and Spain. The cDNA or gDNA used as material had been derived from T cells, B-cell-depleted T cells, or PBMCs.

Sequencing was performed with immunoSEQ multiplex PCR; in TCRdb, only in-frame clones are kept and a portion is missing. Altogether about 140,000 clones are present, more than 65% being singletons, with the ten largest covering 7.5% to 8.5%. The germline V and J ends were trimmed by 3 bases and 10 bases, with 13 bases remaining between them. CDR1 SNHLY and CDR2 FYNNEI come from the germline V gene. The CDR3 sequence is 14 residues long. This sequence originates from a human donor in a cohort sampled during active COVID-19. This sequence joins TRBV2 and TRBJ1-6, with D perhaps matching TRBD1 (6 bases). Sample: peripheral blood. Written as DNA, the CDR3 is TGTGCCAGCAGTGAGGCAGGGGTTGTATCACCCCTCCACTTT. This sequence encodes CASSEAGVVSPLHF.